Below are 17 T cell receptor beta chains sequenced from a single sample in a study of regulatory T cells in long-lasting Graves disease. Combining iRepertoire HTBI primers with Arm-PCR of CDR3 regions, the authors built TCR beta libraries. TCRdb ran MiXCR on the multiplex PCR reads and lists one entry per CDR3 protein. Among roughly 500,000 distinct CDR3 sequences, around an eighth were seen once, and the ten largest hold over 7.5%. Noted time point: newly diagnosed GD, antithyroid drugs for less than 3 months. The authors made the TCR library using RNA they extracted from PBMCs. Another study also made use of these data, one on T cells in Graves' hyperthyroidism and ophthalmopathy.

The sequencing here drew on peripheral blood mononuclear cells (PBMCs), taken at new diagnosis, from a patient treated with antithyroid drugs. The receptors shown here come from a man aged 30-40 years with Graves disease.

With respect to this clonotype: One end of the junction is discordant with germline, which a read error may explain. This CDR3 reads CASSLSYNERYF. For the CDR3, the DNA is TGTGCCAGCAGCCTGTCGTACAACGAGCGGTACTTC. V is TRBV5-6 and J is TRBJ2-7; D call uncertain. The germline V gene has CDR1 SGHDT and CDR2 YYEEEE. The CDR3 has 12 residues.

This clonotype was detected ten times or more. The chain is built from TRBV12-3 or TRBV12-4 and TRBJ2-3; 7 positions match TRBD2. V trimming: 6 bases; J trimming: 0 bases; junction bases outside the gene matches: 15. This CDR3 has 18 amino acids. CDR3 sequence: CASSNLFRLAQSTDTQYF. The CDR3 DNA sequence: TGTGCCAGCAGCAACCTATTTCGACTAGCACAGAGCACAGATACGCAGTATTTT.

This clonotype was counted a few times. The chain has TRBV4-1 and TRBJ2-5, with 9 bases aligning to TRBD2. This CDR3 is built from 15 residues. J was trimmed by 5 bases and V by 4 bases; bases with no gene match: 8. CDR1 is MGHRA, CDR2 YSYEKL, per germline. The DNA of the CDR3 is TGCGCCAGCAGCCCCAATTCTCTAGCGGGGGAGACCCAGTACTTC. Its translation: CASSPNSLAGETQYF.

Points on this clonotype: At one end the junction does not follow the germline gene, possibly because of a read error. This chain joins TRBV29-1 and TRBJ2-5; D remains unclear. The CDR3 extends over 13 amino acids. Per germline, CDR1 SQVTM and CDR2 ANQGSEA. CDR3 loop: CSVEVARKETQHF. The CDR3 DNA follows: TGCAGCGTTGAAGTGGCCAGGAAAGAGACCCAGCACTTC.

At least ten counts were recorded for this clonotype. The chain carries TRBV6-1 and TRBJ1-2, with 8 nucleotides matching TRBD1. The V gene end was trimmed by 5 bases and the J gene end by 6 bases; junction bases not matched to a gene: 5. This CDR3 is built from 13 residues. Germline V gene data show CDR1 as MNHNS and CDR2 as SASEGT. CDR3 nucleotide sequence: TGTGCCAGCAGTACCGACAGGGGCCATGGCTACACCTTC. This translates into CASSTDRGHGYTF.

V gene TRBV9 combines with J gene TRBJ2-3, with a possible D match to TRBD2 (6 bases). Germline loops: CDR1 SGDLS, CDR2 YYNGEE. Trimming pared 0 bases from V and 3 bases from J, leaving 11 bases between. This CDR3 is built from 15 residues. CDR3: CASSVDGRGTDTQYF. In DNA, the CDR3 is TGTGCCAGCAGCGTAGACGGGAGAGGTACAGATACGCAGTATTTT.

Only a few counts were recorded for this clonotype. V gene TRBV20-1 combines with J gene TRBJ1-2, with 8 bases matching TRBD1. The CDR3 runs to 13 residues. V gave up 7 bases and J gave up 4 bases; unmatched junction bases: 8. Germline lookup yields CDR1 DFQATT and CDR2 SNEGSKA (reference sequence). This CDR3 is CSVTGQGGYGYTF. The CDR3 coding sequence is TGCAGTGTTACCGGACAGGGTGGCTATGGCTACACCTTC.

About this clonotype: Being one base from a much bigger clone, this may be a read error. The J gene is TRBJ1-3, the V gene TRBV29-1; D is unclear. CDR1 and CDR2 from the germline V gene are SQVTM and ANQGSEA. The CDR3 length is 15 residues. The CDR3 is CSVEARLGSGNTIHF. CDR3 sequence (DNA): TGCAGCGTTGAAGCACGGCTGGGGTCTGGAAACACCATACATTTT.

In its sample, this clonotype was seen many times. The chain's CDR3 is CASSRQGTNTEAFF. The CDR3 region has the DNA TGTGCCAGTAGCAGACAGGGTACGAACACTGAAGCTTTCTTT. The chain is built from TRBV19 and TRBJ1-1, with 7 bases aligning to TRBD1. Germline V gives CDR1 LNHDA, CDR2 SQIVND (reference sequence). The trim removed 6 bases at V and 1 base at J, leaving 5 bases unmatched. This CDR3 spans 14 amino acids.

As to this clonotype: A much larger clone is a single base away; this may be a read error. The gene calls are TRBV7-2 and TRBJ1-3; D unclear. Germline V gene data show CDR1 as SGHTA and CDR2 as FQGNSA. This CDR3 comprises 15 residues. CDR3 residues: CANSATAQVGNTIYF. The CDR3 DNA follows: TGTGCCAACAGCGCCACAGCTCAAGTTGGAAACACCATATATTTT.

There are many counts of this clonotype. The chain couples TRBV11-2 to TRBJ2-1; 9 nucleotides line up with TRBD1. CDR3 length: 16 amino acids. Losses at the gene ends were 1 base for V and 8 bases for J; bases not matched to a gene: 9. The V gene's germline CDR1 is SGHAT and CDR2 FQNNGV. In nucleotides, the CDR3 is TGTGCCAGCAGCTTAGTGACAGGGGGGGCCCAGCATGAGCAGTTCTTC. Protein sequence: CASSLVTGGAQHEQFF.

Details on this clonotype: Being one base from a much bigger clone, this may be a read error. This chain joins TRBV5-1 and TRBJ2-7, with TRBD2 identical over 11 bases. CDR3 length equals 15 residues. Germline V gene sequence: CDR1 SGHRS, CDR2 YFSETQ. CDR3 sequence: CASSSASGGYNEQYF. The CDR3 DNA is TGTGCCAGCAGCTCTGCTAGCGGGGGGTACAATGAGCAGTACTTC.

This clonotype was recorded many times. The chain joins TRBV7-9 to TRBJ1-1; D is uncertain. V shed 1 base and J shed 5 bases, with 11 bases lying between them. Germline V gives CDR1 SEHNR, CDR2 FQNEAQ (reference sequence). The CDR3 consists of 14 residues. CDR3 amino acids: CASSLGGSTTEAFF. The CDR3 bases are TGTGCCAGCAGCTTAGGCGGTTCAACTACTGAAGCTTTCTTT.

The gene calls are TRBV15 and TRBJ2-7; D possibly corresponds to TRBD1 (5 bases). The CDR3 covers 14 residues. V gave up 0 bases and J gave up 7 bases, with 13 bases separating them. Germline CDR1 is LNHNV and CDR2 is YYDKDF (reference sequence). The CDR3 loop is CATSRDRDSREQYF. CDR3 nucleotide sequence: TGTGCCACCAGCAGAGATCGCGACAGTCGGGAGCAGTACTTC.

This clonotype was seen a few times. The V call is TRBV3-1, the J call TRBJ2-3; weak D call: TRBD1 (5 bases). The CDR3 length is 13 residues. Per germline, CDR1 LGHDT and CDR2 YNNKEL (reference sequence). Trimming left V 3 bases short and J 5 bases short, with 9 bases between. Written as DNA, the CDR3 is TGTGCCAGCAGCCAGGAGACAGTAGATACGCAGTATTTT. Its translation: CASSQETVDTQYF.

In this sample, this clonotype turned up many times. The CDR3 DNA is TGCAGTGCTAGAGCTTCGGGTGTATCCTACAATGAGCAGTTCTTC. Translating gives CSARASGVSYNEQFF. V gene TRBV20-1 combines with J gene TRBJ2-1; D is unclear. The CDR3 runs to 15 residues. V lost 1 base to trimming and J lost 1 base, with 11 bases between them. Germline-derived CDR1 and CDR2 are DFQATT and SNEGSKA (reference sequence).

This clonotype was detected ten times or more. The DNA for the CDR3 is TGTGCCAGCAGTCGCCCTCCGGGGGCCTTTACTAATGAAAAACTGTTTTTT. Residues: CASSRPPGAFTNEKLFF. The V call is TRBV12-3 or TRBV12-4, the J call TRBJ1-4; possibly TRBD1 for D (6 bases). The V end lost 5 bases, the J end lost 2 bases, and 18 bases lay between the germline ends. The CDR3 is 17 residues long.